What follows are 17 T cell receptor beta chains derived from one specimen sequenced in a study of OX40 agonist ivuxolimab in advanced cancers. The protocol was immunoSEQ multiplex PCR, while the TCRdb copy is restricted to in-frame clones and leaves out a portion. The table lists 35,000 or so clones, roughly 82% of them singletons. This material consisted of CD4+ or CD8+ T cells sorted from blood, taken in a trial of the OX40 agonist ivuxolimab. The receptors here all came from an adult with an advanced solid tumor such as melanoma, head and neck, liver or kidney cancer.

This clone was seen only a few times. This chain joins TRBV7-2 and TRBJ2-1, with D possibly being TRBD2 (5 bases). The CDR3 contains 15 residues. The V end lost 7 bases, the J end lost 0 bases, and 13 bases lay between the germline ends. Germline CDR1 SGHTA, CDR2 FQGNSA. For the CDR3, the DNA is TGTGCCAGCACCAAAGGAGGTGCCTCCTACAATGAGCAGTTCTTC. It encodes CASTKGGASYNEQFF.

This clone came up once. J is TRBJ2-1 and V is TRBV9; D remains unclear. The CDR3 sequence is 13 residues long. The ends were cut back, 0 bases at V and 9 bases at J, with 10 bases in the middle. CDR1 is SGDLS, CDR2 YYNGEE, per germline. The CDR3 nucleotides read TGTGCCAGCAGCGTAGCCAACCATGGTGAGCAGTTCTTC. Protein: CASSVANHGEQFF.

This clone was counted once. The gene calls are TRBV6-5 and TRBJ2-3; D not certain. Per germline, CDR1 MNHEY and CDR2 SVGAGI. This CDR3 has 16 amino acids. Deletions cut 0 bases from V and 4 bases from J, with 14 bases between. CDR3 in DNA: TGTGCCAGCAGTTACTCGATACTGGGATGGGCAGATACGCAGTATTTT. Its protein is CASSYSILGWADTQYF.

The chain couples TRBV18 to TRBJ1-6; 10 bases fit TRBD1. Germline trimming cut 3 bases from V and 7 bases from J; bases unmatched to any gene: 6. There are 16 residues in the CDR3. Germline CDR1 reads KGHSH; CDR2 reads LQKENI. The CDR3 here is CASSPSGQGGNSPLHF. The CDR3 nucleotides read TGTGCCAGCTCACCTTCTGGACAGGGGGGAAATTCACCCCTCCACTTT.

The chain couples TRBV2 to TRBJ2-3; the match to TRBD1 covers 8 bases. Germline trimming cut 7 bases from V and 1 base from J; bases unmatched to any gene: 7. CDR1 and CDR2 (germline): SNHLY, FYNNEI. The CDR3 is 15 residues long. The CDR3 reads CASIRGRRGTDTQYF. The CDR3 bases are TGTGCCAGCATCAGGGGGCGGCGCGGCACAGATACGCAGTATTTT.

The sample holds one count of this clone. The chain's CDR3 is CASAGTGAPNQPQHF. The CDR3 DNA sequence: TGTGCCAGCGCCGGGACAGGGGCCCCTAATCAGCCCCAGCATTTT. The genes are TRBV19 and TRBJ1-5; TRBD1 agrees at 10 bases. The CDR3 has 15 residues. V shed 9 bases, J shed 4 bases, and the junction held 9 bases outside the gene matches. Germline V CDR1 and CDR2: LNHDA, SQIVND (reference sequence).

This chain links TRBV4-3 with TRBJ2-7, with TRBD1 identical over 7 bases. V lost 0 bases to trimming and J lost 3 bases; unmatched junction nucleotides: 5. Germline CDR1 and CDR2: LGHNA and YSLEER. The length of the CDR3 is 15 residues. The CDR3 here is CASSQDPGTVYEQYF. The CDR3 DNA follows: TGCGCCAGCAGCCAAGACCCAGGGACAGTCTACGAGCAGTACTTC.

CDR3 in amino acids: CASSQEEGSFSYNSPLHF. The CDR3 DNA sequence: TGCGCCAGCAGCCAAGAGGAGGGCAGCTTCTCCTATAATTCACCCCTCCACTTT. The chain combines TRBV4-3 with TRBJ1-6; D is uncertain. V lost 0 bases and J lost 0, with 12 bases in between. The CDR3 is made up of 18 amino acids. Germline CDR1 is LGHNA and CDR2 is YSLEER.

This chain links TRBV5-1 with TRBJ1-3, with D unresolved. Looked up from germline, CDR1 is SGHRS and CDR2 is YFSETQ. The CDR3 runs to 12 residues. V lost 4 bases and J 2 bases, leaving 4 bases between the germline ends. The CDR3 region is CASSNTGNTIYF. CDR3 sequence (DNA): TGCGCCAGCAGCAATACTGGAAACACCATATATTTT.

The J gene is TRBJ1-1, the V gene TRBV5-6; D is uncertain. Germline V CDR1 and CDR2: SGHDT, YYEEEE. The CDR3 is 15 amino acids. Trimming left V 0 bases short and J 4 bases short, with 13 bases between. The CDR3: CASSLDGSRGTEAFF. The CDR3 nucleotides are TGTGCCAGCAGCTTGGATGGCTCGCGAGGCACTGAAGCTTTCTTT.

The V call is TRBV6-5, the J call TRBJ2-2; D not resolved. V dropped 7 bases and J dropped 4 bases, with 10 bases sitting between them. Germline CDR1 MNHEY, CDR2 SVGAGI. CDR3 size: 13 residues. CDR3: CASTFPGTGELFF. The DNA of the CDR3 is TGTGCCAGCACCTTCCCAGGCACCGGGGAGCTGTTTTTT.

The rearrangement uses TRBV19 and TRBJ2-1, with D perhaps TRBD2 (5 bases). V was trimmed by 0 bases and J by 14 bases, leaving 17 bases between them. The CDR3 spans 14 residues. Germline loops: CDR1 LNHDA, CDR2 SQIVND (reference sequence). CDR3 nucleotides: TGTGCCAGTAGTATAGATCGTGAGGGAAAGTCGGAGTTCTTC. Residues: CASSIDREGKSEFF.

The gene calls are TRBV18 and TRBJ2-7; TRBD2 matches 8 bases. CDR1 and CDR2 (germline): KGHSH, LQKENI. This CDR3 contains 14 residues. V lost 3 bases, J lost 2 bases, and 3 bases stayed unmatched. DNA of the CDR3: TGTGCCAGCTCACCTACTAGCGGCACCTACGAGCAGTACTTC. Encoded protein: CASSPTSGTYEQYF.

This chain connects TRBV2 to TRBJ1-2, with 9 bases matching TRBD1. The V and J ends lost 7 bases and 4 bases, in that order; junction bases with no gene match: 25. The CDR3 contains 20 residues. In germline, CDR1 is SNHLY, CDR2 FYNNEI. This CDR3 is CASILPTVSSQGAKGYGYTF. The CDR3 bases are TGTGCCAGCATCCTCCCCACCGTCTCCTCACAGGGGGCTAAAGGCTATGGCTACACCTTC.

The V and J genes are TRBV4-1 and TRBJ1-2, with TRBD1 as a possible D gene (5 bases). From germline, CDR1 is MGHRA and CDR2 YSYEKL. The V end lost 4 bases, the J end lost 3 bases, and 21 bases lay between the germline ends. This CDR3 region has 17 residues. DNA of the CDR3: TGCGCCAGCAGCCCGTACTCGGGACGGCAAAGAGACTATGGCTACACCTTC. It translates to CASSPYSGRQRDYGYTF.

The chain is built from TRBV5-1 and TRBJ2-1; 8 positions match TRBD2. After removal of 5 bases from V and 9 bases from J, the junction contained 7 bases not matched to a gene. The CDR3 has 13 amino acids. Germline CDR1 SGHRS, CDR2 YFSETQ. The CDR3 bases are TGCGCCAGCAGGGGACTAGTACCGAGTGAGCAGTTCTTC. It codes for CASRGLVPSEQFF. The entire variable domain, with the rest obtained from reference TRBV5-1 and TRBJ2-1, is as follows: KAGVTQTPRYLIKTRGQQVTLSCSPISGHRSVSWYQQTPGQGLQFLFEYFSETQRNKGNFPGRFSGRQFSNSRSEMNVSTLELGDSALYLCASRGLVPSEQFFGPGTRLTVL.

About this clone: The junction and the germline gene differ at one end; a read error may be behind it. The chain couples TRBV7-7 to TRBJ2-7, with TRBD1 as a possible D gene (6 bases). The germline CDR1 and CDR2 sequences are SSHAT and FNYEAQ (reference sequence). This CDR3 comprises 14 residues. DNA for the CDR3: TGTGCTAGCAGCTTGGGGGCCCCTCCCCACGAGCAGTACTTC. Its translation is CASSLGAPPHEQYF. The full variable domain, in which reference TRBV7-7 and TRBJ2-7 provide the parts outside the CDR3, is GAGVSQSPRYKVTKRGQDVTLRCDPISSHATLYWYQQALGQGPEFLTYFNYEAQPDKSGLPSDRFSAERPEGSISTLTIQRTEQRDSAMYRCASSLGAPPHEQYFGPGTRLTVT.